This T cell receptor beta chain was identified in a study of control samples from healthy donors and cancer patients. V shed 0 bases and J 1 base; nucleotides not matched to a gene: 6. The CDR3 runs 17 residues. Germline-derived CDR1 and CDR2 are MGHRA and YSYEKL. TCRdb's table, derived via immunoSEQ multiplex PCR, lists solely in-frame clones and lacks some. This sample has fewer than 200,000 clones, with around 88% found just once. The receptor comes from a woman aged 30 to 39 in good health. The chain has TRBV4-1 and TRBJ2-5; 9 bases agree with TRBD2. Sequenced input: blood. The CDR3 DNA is TGCGCCAGCAGCCAAGAAATGGCTAGCGGGATCCAAGAGACCCAGTACTTC. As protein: CASSQEMASGIQETQYF.